Following are 22 T cell receptor beta chains from one sample sequenced in a study of blood T cells in healthy people across ages (dated by TCRdb to the mid-2010s). Receptor libraries were prepared by 5' RACE. TCRdb lists the instrument as Illumina HiSeq 2500. A second PCR of roughly 7 to 11 cycles was performed with a sample-barcoded 5' primer and a J-beta primer mix. TCRdb itself trimmed the public reads at Q25 with fastp, ran MiXCR and retained productive beta chains. Each CDR3 protein gets just one entry, which takes the most common genes and DNA from the rows behind it. The sample table holds hundreds of thousands of distinct CDR3 sequences, of which about 52% were seen once. Of the sample, 25% to 35% is held by the ten largest clones. Sequencing input: blood. These receptors all stem from a woman aged 60-70 years in good health.

In regard to this clonotype: Since a much larger clone is just one base distant, this may be a read error. The chain is built from TRBV6-1 and TRBJ1-1; D call uncertain. The CDR3 is 14 residues long. Between the trimmed V and J ends, which lost 5 bases and 0 bases, there was a span of 10 bases. Germline values: CDR1 MNHNS, CDR2 SASEGT. CDR3 sequence reads: CASSKVRMNTEAFF. CDR3 nucleotides: TGTGCCAGCAGTAAAGTTCGAATGAACACTGAAGCTTTCTTT.

The rearrangement links TRBV10-3 to TRBJ2-7; D is possibly TRBD1 (5 bases). The V gene lost 6 bases and the J gene lost 3 bases, with 15 bases spanning the gap. Germline V CDR1 and CDR2: ENHRY, SYGVKD. This CDR3 is built from 14 residues. DNA of the CDR3: TGTGCCATCAGACCCACAGGAAACCTCTACGAGCAGTACTTC. It encodes CAIRPTGNLYEQYF.

The chain has TRBV30 and TRBJ2-5; D may be TRBD1 (5 bases). The J call may be mistaken, given a closer DNA end match to TRBJ2-7. The CDR3 runs 13 residues. Germline V CDR1 and CDR2: GTSNPN, SVGIG (reference sequence). The CDR3 bases are TGTGCCTGGAGTCCCAGGGTTTCGGGCGAGCAGTACTTC. Its protein product is CAWSPRVSGEQYF.

This clonotype was counted only a few times. V and J are TRBV5-1 and TRBJ2-7; D might be TRBD1 (5 bases). Trimming pared 2 bases from V and 3 bases from J, leaving 12 bases between. This CDR3 is built from 14 residues. The V gene's germline CDR1 is SGHRS and CDR2 YFSETQ. The CDR3 reads CASSLGEALYEQYF. The CDR3 DNA reads TGCGCCAGCAGCTTAGGGGAAGCGCTCTACGAGCAGTACTTC.

This chain connects TRBV29-1 to TRBJ2-1; D is unresolved. Germline V gene sequence: CDR1 SQVTM, CDR2 ANQGSEA. The CDR3 has 14 residues. V lost 7 bases to trimming and J lost 3 bases, with 16 bases between them. The CDR3 region is CSGSQLGIYNEQFF. CDR3 bases: TGCAGCGGGAGCCAGCTGGGAATCTACAATGAGCAGTTCTTC.

This chain uses TRBV20-1 with TRBJ2-1; 11 positions match TRBD2. V was clipped by 6 bases and J by 7 bases; unmatched bases: 8. In germline, CDR1 is DFQATT, CDR2 SNEGSKA (reference sequence). The CDR3 is made up of 14 amino acids. The CDR3 DNA is TGCAGTGCAGGTAAACTAGCGGGAGTAAATGAGCAGTTCTTC. This encodes CSAGKLAGVNEQFF.

The J gene is TRBJ2-5, the V gene TRBV2; D is tentatively TRBD1 or TRBD2 (5 bases each). The CDR3 is 14 residues long. The V end lost 9 bases, the J end lost 3 bases, and 17 bases lay between the germline ends. CDR1 and CDR2 (germline): SNHLY, FYNNEI. As DNA, the CDR3 is TGTGCCAGTCAATCAGGGACGCGGAAAGAGACCCAGTACTTC. Translation: CASQSGTRKETQYF.

This clonotype was observed a handful of times. The chain has TRBV10-3 and TRBJ2-3; D gene ambiguous. The CDR3 extends over 14 amino acids. V was cut by 3 bases and J by 2 bases, with 9 bases left in between. CDR1 is ENHRY, CDR2 SYGVKD, per germline. The CDR3 loop reads CAISDRPLTDTQYF. The DNA of the CDR3 is TGTGCCATCAGTGACAGGCCCCTCACAGATACGCAGTATTTT.

This clonotype occurred a few times. The chain is built from TRBV20-1 and TRBJ1-6; D is ambiguous. CDR1 DFQATT and CDR2 SNEGSKA come from the germline V gene (reference sequence). Between the trimmed V and J ends, which lost 6 bases and 8 bases, there was a span of 20 bases. The CDR3 runs to 15 residues. The CDR3 region is CSARPGGRVHSPLHF. Written as DNA, the CDR3 is TGCAGTGCCAGACCGGGTGGTAGGGTCCATTCACCCCTCCACTTT.

This clonotype appeared a few times. This rearrangement joins TRBV28 to TRBJ2-7; D possibly corresponds to TRBD1 (7 bases). This CDR3 comprises 15 residues. V was clipped by 5 bases and J by 5 bases, with 19 bases between them. The germline gives CDR1 MDHEN, CDR2 SYDVKM. In DNA, the CDR3 is TGTGCCAGCAGTACCCTGACAGGGCGGGGTAACGAGCAGTACTTC. Its translation is CASSTLTGRGNEQYF.

There are a few counts of this clonotype. The chain links TRBV5-1 to TRBJ2-7; no reliable D call. Looked up from germline, CDR1 is SGHRS and CDR2 is YFSETQ. The CDR3 sequence is 14 residues long. Trimming removed 1 base from V and 3 bases from J, with 11 bases in between. The CDR3 is CASSLKAPLYEQYF. CDR3 DNA sequence: TGCGCCAGCAGCTTGAAGGCCCCCCTCTACGAGCAGTACTTC.

This chain links TRBV10-3 with TRBJ2-1, with 9 bases lining up with TRBD2. V gave up 4 bases and J gave up 7 bases; unmatched junction bases: 14. The CDR3 has 17 residues. The germline gives CDR1 ENHRY, CDR2 SYGVKD. This CDR3 reads CAISASVLAGPWNEQFF. The CDR3, as DNA: TGTGCCATCAGTGCTTCTGTACTAGCGGGCCCCTGGAATGAGCAGTTCTTC.

This clonotype showed up just once. This chain connects TRBV21-1 to TRBJ2-7. TRBV21-1 is listed as a pseudogene. CDR3 size: 14 residues. CDR3 in amino acids: CASRTLFSSYEQYF. The CDR3 nucleotides read TGTGCCAGCAGAACTCTTTTTAGCTCCTACGAGCAGTACTTC.

The chain links TRBV20-1 to TRBJ2-7; TRBD1 might be the D (6 bases). V shed 5 bases and J shed 4 bases, with 12 bases lying between them. The CDR3 runs to 12 residues. CDR1 is DFQATT, CDR2 SNEGSKA, per germline (reference sequence). CDR3 sequence (DNA): TGCAGTGCTGACCGGGACACGTACGAGCAGTACTTC. This gives the protein CSADRDTYEQYF.

This clonotype was counted a single time. The rearrangement uses TRBV3-1 and TRBJ1-5; D call uncertain. This CDR3 has 14 amino acids. CDR1 is LGHDT and CDR2 is YNNKEL in the germline V gene (reference sequence). Trimming left V 1 base short and J 0 bases short, with 4 bases between. The CDR3 sequence is CASSQADSNQPQHF. CDR3 sequence (DNA): TGTGCCAGCAGCCAAGCAGATAGCAATCAGCCCCAGCATTTT.

Concerning this clonotype: This may be a read error: a much more frequent sequence differs by one nucleotide. The chain couples TRBV7-9 to TRBJ2-1, with D uncertain. Near its end, the DNA agrees better with TRBJ2-7, so the J call may be wrong. The CDR3 has 15 amino acids. The germline V gene has CDR1 SEHNR and CDR2 FQNEAQ (reference sequence). The CDR3 nucleotides read TGTGCCAGCGGTCTCTCGTCCGCGTTAGGCAATGAGCAGTACTTC. This translates into CASGLSSALGNEQYF.

V usage is TRBV7-2 and J usage is TRBJ1-2; D is perhaps TRBD1 (5 bases). Per the germline V gene, CDR1 is SGHTA and CDR2 is FQGNSA. Trimming cost V 5 bases and J 3 bases, with 13 bases left between them. CDR3 size: 14 residues. The CDR3 DNA reads TGTGCCAGCAGCCCCATGGGGACCCACTATGGCTACACCTTC. Translation: CASSPMGTHYGYTF.

The V call is TRBV28, the J call TRBJ1-2; D unresolved. V was pared by 10 bases and J by 4 bases, with 25 bases between. The CDR3 extends over 16 amino acids. In germline, CDR1 is MDHEN, CDR2 SYDVKM. CDR3 nucleotides: TGTGCCACCTCAAGACCAGCGGGGTTGTCCCTCTATGGCTACACCTTC. Protein: CATSRPAGLSLYGYTF.

In the case of this clonotype: It may be a read error: a sequence one base away is much more abundant. This rearrangement joins TRBV29-1 to TRBJ2-5, with 10 positions matching TRBD1. The CDR3 runs to 11 residues. CDR1 is SQVTM and CDR2 is ANQGSEA in the germline V gene. In DNA, the CDR3 is TGCAGCGTCGGGACAGGGGAGACCCGGTACTTC. Translated: CSVGTGETRYF.

The CDR3 loop reads CASNGRGQETQYF. The DNA for the CDR3 is TGTGCCAGTAATGGAAGGGGCCAAGAGACCCAGTACTTC. The chain recombines TRBV19 with TRBJ2-5; tentatively, D is TRBD1 (5 bases). This CDR3 region has 13 residues. Per germline, CDR1 LNHDA and CDR2 SQIVND (reference sequence). Deletions cut 7 bases from V and 1 base from J, with 10 bases between.

The chain couples TRBV5-1 to TRBJ2-3, with D possibly matching TRBD1 (6 bases). Trimming cost V 3 bases and J 1 base, with 12 bases left between them. CDR3 size: 15 residues. Germline loops: CDR1 SGHRS, CDR2 YFSETQ. CDR3 region: CASSSARGGTDTQYF. The CDR3 DNA is TGCGCCAGCAGCTCTGCCAGGGGCGGCACAGATACGCAGTATTTT.

This clonotype came up a few times. The chain carries TRBV9 and TRBJ2-7; TRBD2 aligns across 11 bases. V lost 4 bases to trimming and J lost 10 bases; unmatched junction nucleotides: 22. The CDR3 consists of 18 residues. CDR1 is SGDLS and CDR2 is YYNGEE in the germline V gene. The CDR3 spells CASSRQDSGRAASVYQYF. In DNA, the CDR3 is TGTGCCAGCAGCCGACAAGATAGCGGGAGGGCCGCTTCTGTCTACCAGTACTTC.